Shown below are 17 T cell receptor beta chains from a single sample sequenced in a study of regulatory T cells in long-lasting Graves disease. Indicated time point: persistent/refractory GD, antithyroid drugs over 5 years with positive TRAb. There was RNA extracted from PBMCs, and the TCR library was made from it. Combining iRepertoire HTBI primers with Arm-PCR of CDR3 regions, the authors built TCR beta libraries. TCRdb redid the calling of the multiplex PCR reads with MiXCR, one entry per CDR3 protein. There are nearly 350,000 distinct CDR3 sequences in the sample; around 20% occur only once, and about 29% lies in the top ten. The material sequenced was peripheral blood mononuclear cells (PBMCs), taken when the disease was refractory, from a patient treated with antithyroid drugs. The origin of the receptors is a female donor with Graves disease.

V gene TRBV6-1 combines with J gene TRBJ1-1; the D is unclear. The CDR3 covers 13 residues. CDR1 MNHNS and CDR2 SASEGT come from the germline V gene. V shed 7 bases and J shed 2 bases, with 11 bases lying between them. The chain's CDR3 is CASNPVPNTEAFF. The DNA of the CDR3 is TGTGCCAGCAATCCGGTGCCCAACACTGAAGCTTTCTTT.

This clonotype occurred many times. This chain links TRBV20-1 with TRBJ1-3; 7 bases align to TRBD1. Germline CDR1 and CDR2: DFQATT and SNEGSKA (reference sequence). This CDR3 region has 11 residues. Unmatched junction bases numbered 7, after V lost 3 bases and J lost 14 bases. DNA of the CDR3: TGCAGTGCTAGCAAGGGGACAGACCTATATTTT. It specifies CSASKGTDLYF.

This clonotype has a count of ten or more. The V call is TRBV28, the J call TRBJ1-1, with a possible D match to TRBD1 (5 bases). This CDR3 contains 13 residues. Trimming removed 6 bases from V and 9 bases from J, with 17 bases in between. The V gene's germline CDR1 is MDHEN and CDR2 SYDVKM. Here the CDR3 reads CASSHPRGGKAFF. The CDR3 DNA sequence: TGTGCCAGCAGCCATCCGCGGGGGGGGAAAGCTTTCTTT.

This chain connects TRBV29-1 to TRBJ2-1; TRBD1 agrees at 9 bases. This CDR3 has 14 residues. The V gene end was trimmed by 7 bases and the J gene end by 6 bases; junction bases not matched to a gene: 10. Germline values: CDR1 SQVTM, CDR2 ANQGSEA. CDR3 sequence reads: CSAYRDRDLNEQFF. The CDR3 region has the DNA TGCAGCGCATACCGGGACAGGGATCTCAATGAGCAGTTCTTC.

This clonotype came up many times. The chain employs TRBV6-5 and TRBJ1-2; D gene uncertain. The CDR3 has 13 amino acids. Germline values: CDR1 MNHEY, CDR2 SVGAGI. V was clipped by 4 bases and J by 4 bases, with 10 bases between them. The CDR3 protein is CASSFPGIYGYTF. In nucleotides, the CDR3 is TGTGCCAGCAGTTTCCCGGGAATCTATGGCTACACCTTC.

In this sample, this clonotype turned up many times. This chain uses TRBV11-2 with TRBJ2-6, with 9 bases fitting TRBD1. V lost 7 bases to trimming and J lost 3 bases; unmatched junction nucleotides: 13. CDR1 is SGHAT and CDR2 is FQNNGV in the germline V gene. There are 18 residues in the CDR3. CDR3 sequence: CASTRLTGGGGGANVLTF. DNA for the CDR3: TGTGCCAGCACTCGCCTTACAGGGGGCGGTGGTGGGGCCAACGTCCTGACTTTC.

This clonotype has just a few counts. The chain combines TRBV27 with TRBJ2-2, with 8 bases identical to TRBD1. This CDR3 spans 16 amino acids. Germline CDR1 reads MNHEY; CDR2 reads SMNVEV (reference sequence). The junction had 12 bases not matched to a gene; V was cut back by 6 bases and J by 6 bases. The CDR3 DNA reads TGTGCCAGCAGCCTAACAGGGGGACTGGAGGCCGGGGAGCTGTTTTTT. It translates to CASSLTGGLEAGELFF.

This clonotype appeared many times. The V call is TRBV7-3, the J call TRBJ2-5; TRBD2 is a possible D gene (5 bases). Germline V gene lookup returns CDR1 SGHTA and CDR2 FQGTGA. This CDR3 comprises 13 residues. V was shortened by 0 bases and J by 8 bases, with 10 bases between the two germline ends. CDR3 sequence reads: CASSLTASGTQYF. CDR3 DNA: TGTGCCAGCAGCTTAACTGCCTCGGGAACCCAGTACTTC.

This clonotype was observed many times. The V gene is TRBV6-5, the J gene TRBJ2-2, with 11 positions matching TRBD2. Germline CDR1 and CDR2: MNHEY and SVGAGI. V dropped 6 bases and J dropped 4; count of bases not matched to a gene: 7. The CDR3 is 16 residues long. The CDR3 nucleotides read TGTGCCAGCAGCTTACTAGCGGGAGCTTCCACCGGGGAGCTGTTTTTT. It is translated as CASSLLAGASTGELFF.

This clonotype was detected ten times or more. The chain couples TRBV7-2 to TRBJ2-5; D is unclear. With 6 bases removed from V and 5 bases from J, the gap between germline ends came to 13 bases. Per the germline V gene, CDR1 is SGHTA and CDR2 is FQGNSA. CDR3 size: 13 residues. The CDR3 protein is CASRPQPGETQYF. CDR3 DNA: TGTGCCAGCAGACCCCAGCCTGGTGAGACCCAGTACTTC. Full variable domain (outside the CDR3, taken from reference TRBV7-2 and TRBJ2-5): GAGVSQSPSNKVTEKGKDVELRCDPISGHTALYWYRQSLGQGLEFLIYFQGNSAPDKSGLPSDRFSAERTGGSVSTLTIQRTQQEDSAVYLCASRPQPGETQYFGPGTRLLVL.

This clonotype was recorded at least ten times. The V gene is TRBV28, the J gene TRBJ1-3; no clear D gene. The germline V gene has CDR1 MDHEN and CDR2 SYDVKM. V gave up 4 bases and J gave up 6 bases, with 13 bases separating them. This CDR3 spans 14 amino acids. The CDR3 nucleotides are TGTGCCAGCAGTTCGACCGTTGAGATAAACACCATATATTTT. It is translated as CASSSTVEINTIYF.

The rearrangement joins TRBV5-1 to TRBJ2-5, with 8 bases matching TRBD1. V shed 4 bases and J 2 bases; nucleotides not matched to a gene: 19. The V gene's germline CDR1 is SGHRS and CDR2 YFSETQ. CDR3 length: 19 amino acids. The CDR3 loop is CASSPGRNRGVPPQETQYF. The CDR3 coding sequence is TGCGCCAGCAGCCCCGGCAGGAACAGGGGGGTACCTCCTCAAGAGACCCAGTACTTC. The full variable domain, with the rest looked up from reference TRBV5-1 and TRBJ2-5, is KAGVTQTPRYLIKTRGQQVTLSCSPISGHRSVSWYQQTPGQGLQFLFEYFSETQRNKGNFPGRFSGRQFSNSRSEMNVSTLELGDSALYLCASSPGRNRGVPPQETQYFGPGTRLLVL.

This clonotype was picked up many times. The genes are TRBV7-2 and TRBJ2-7, with 9 nucleotides matching TRBD2. This CDR3 has 16 amino acids. Germline CDR1 SGHTA, CDR2 FQGNSA. V was clipped by 4 bases and J by 4 bases; unmatched bases: 11. CDR3 protein: CASSSLLRGGNYEQYF. The CDR3, as DNA: TGTGCCAGCAGCTCCCTTTTGCGGGGGGGCAATTACGAGCAGTACTTC.

This clonotype has ten or more counts. The chain joins TRBV5-1 to TRBJ1-2, with 10 nucleotides matching TRBD1. Germline V gives CDR1 SGHRS, CDR2 YFSETQ. This CDR3 is 14 amino acids long. V shed 1 base and J 7 bases; nucleotides not matched to a gene: 4. The CDR3 reads CASSLSGQGSGYTF. In nucleotides, the CDR3 is TGCGCCAGCAGCTTGTCGGGACAGGGGTCTGGCTACACCTTC.

This clonotype was observed a handful of times. In nucleotides, the CDR3 is TGCAGTGCTAGAGCCCCCGGGAGCATTGGAAGAACCGGGGAGCTGTTTTTT. As protein: CSARAPGSIGRTGELFF. The gene calls are TRBV20-1 and TRBJ2-2, with a weak D call TRBD2 (6 bases). The V end was cut by 1 base, the J end by 5 bases, with 20 bases between. The CDR3 covers 17 residues. Germline V lookup: CDR1 DFQATT, CDR2 SNEGSKA (reference sequence).

The chain joins TRBV7-9 to TRBJ2-5; no clear D gene. Germline V gene sequence: CDR1 SEHNR, CDR2 FQNEAQ (reference sequence). This CDR3 spans 18 amino acids. Trimming stripped 3 bases from V and 5 bases from J, with 25 bases between. DNA of the CDR3: TGTGCCAGCAGCTTTCTTAGAGGTCTGGGCGATATCGGGGAGACCCAGTACTTC. Protein sequence: CASSFLRGLGDIGETQYF.

CDR3 sequence: CASSAMGYNEQFF. The CDR3, as DNA: TGTGCCAGCAGTGCAATGGGTTACAATGAGCAGTTCTTC. The rearrangement links TRBV6-1 to TRBJ2-1; unclear D gene. Per germline, CDR1 MNHNS and CDR2 SASEGT. V was clipped by 4 bases and J by 4 bases, with 8 bases between them. This CDR3 region has 13 residues.